This T cell receptor beta chain was observed in a study of identical twins. General observations from the study: Out-of-frame sharing of TCR alpha in monozygotic twins was underestimated by models. Twin pairs had excess sharing that was weaker in beta out-of-frame sequences. Insertions were fewer in abundant cord blood beta clonotypes, whereas memory repertoires showed none of this pattern.

This clonotype was counted at least ten times. The antigen remains undetermined. With 2 bases removed from V and 3 bases from J, the gap between germline ends came to 11 bases. CDR3 length equals 15 residues. Germline CDR1 and CDR2: MGHRA and YSYEKL. TCRdb ran MiXCR on the 5' RACE reads and lists one entry per CDR3 protein. Of hundreds of thousands of distinct CDR3 sequences in the sample, 7% to 7.5% are singletons; the top ten hold 1.5% to 2%. These data also featured in a second study, about yellow fever vaccine responses in identical twins. That study reports: The T cell response to vaccination in identical twins was reportedly partly convergent and partly personalized.

This sequence originates from a woman aged 18-29 years in good health. V usage is TRBV4-1 and J usage is TRBJ2-1; D may be TRBD2 (6 bases). The sequenced sample was PBMCs. The CDR3 protein is CASSQPGLYYNEQFF. The DNA for the CDR3 is TGCGCCAGCAGCCAACCGGGACTCTACTACAATGAGCAGTTCTTC.